The present T cell receptor (beta chain) was sequenced within a study of blood T cells in healthy people across ages (dated by TCRdb to about 2015). Some background on the complete study: In model experiments, template switching captured about one uniquely barcoded TCR beta cDNA molecule for every two T cells. Age-related changes in TCR beta repertoire diversity were measured in the study by deep sequencing normalized with unique cDNA molecular identifiers. The donors were divided into four age groups: young (average around 16 years), middle-aged (around 37), aged (about 60) and long-lived (more than 75). Donors of different ages were randomly distributed across sequencing lanes to avoid experimental bias. Two additional independent replicas of 1 million unique cDNA reads from the same blood draw were analyzed for two donors (one aged 18 to 30 and one aged 80 or older). Summary of the overall study and its limitations: Compared with the aged group, more naive CD4+ T cells, fewer expanded clones and increased TCR diversity were shown by the long-lived group, suggesting age selection. Because the CMV infection status of the donors was unknown, age-related changes in expanded clonotypes may potentially have been confounded. Bulk unsorted PBMC profiling prevented conclusive comparison of naive and antigen-experienced compartments. Total diversity estimates from one million sequenced T cells were considered lower bounds and underestimates. Observed TCR beta diversity correlated strongly with the percentage of naive T cells measured by flow cytometry. As age increased, observed TCR beta diversity per million T cells dropped in a roughly linear way, and a significant reduction was already evident by age 40.

Worth noting for this clonotype: The target of this receptor is not known. Base qualities are not recorded, but no much larger clone differs from it by a single base.

V loses 4 bases, J loses 2 bases, and the germline ends lie 17 bases apart. Measured from the cysteine to the phenylalanine, the CDR3 is 16 residues long. Only CDR3 DNA remains: 48 bases, in frame from the first base. The germline V gene provides CDR1 MDHEN and CDR2 SYDVKM. Donors were 30 to 45 systemically healthy Caucasian individuals from Russia aged roughly 6 to 90 years. Each donor gave about 9.7 milliliters of peripheral blood, drawn into EDTA-treated Vacutainer tubes. Ficoll-Paque density-gradient centrifugation was used to isolate PBMCs, with at least 7 million per sample. Trizol reagent was used to extract total RNA from the PBMCs, yielding at least 6 micrograms per sample. For every donor, flow cytometry on a PBMC aliquot measured the percentage of naive CD45RAhigh/CD27high T cells. Libraries came from 5' RACE. The run used an Illumina HiSeq 2500. A second PCR of about 6 to 12 cycles was run with a J-beta primer mix and a sample-barcoded 5' primer. A template-switch 5' adaptor carrying 12 random nucleotides introduced a unique molecular identifier onto each TCR beta cDNA molecule. At least 3 million CDR3-containing paired-end reads were obtained from each sample. First-strand cDNA was synthesized from all RNA with the Mint cDNA synthesis kit, primed by a TRBC-specific oligonucleotide. After uracil-DNA glycosylase treatment, a first 18-cycle PCR used universal primers M1SS and BC2_uni_R on all cDNA. The authors' pipeline ran thus. For normalization, 1 million high-quality reads were randomly selected from each sample, with every read carrying a distinct molecular identifier. Reads sharing molecular identifiers were discarded rather than binned into consensus sequences. MiTCR, set to a Q25 quality threshold and the strictest error-elimination algorithm, was used for CDR3 identification, clonotype clustering and error correction. A nonparametric unseen species model using Euler transformation provided a lower-bound estimate of total TCR beta diversity. Starting from the raw public reads, TCRdb applied fastp trimming at Q25, assembled clones with MiXCR and retained in-frame beta chains. Each entry merges the rows of one CDR3 protein and shows their most common DNA and genes. V and J calls and clone size were set by TCRdb, not the authors. Here the sample has over a million distinct CDR3 sequences; around 59% occur a single time. 6.5% to 8.5% of the sample is held by the ten biggest clonotypes.

This sequence originates from a man aged 18 to 30 in good health. The sequenced sample was blood. This receptor chain uses TRBV28 and TRBJ1-2; D gene: possibly TRBD1, on 6 matching bases. The CDR3 protein sequence reads: CASSSRWTEPNYGYTF. The DNA sequence follows: TGTGCCAGCAGTTCCCGATGGACAGAACCAAACTATGGCTACACCTTC.